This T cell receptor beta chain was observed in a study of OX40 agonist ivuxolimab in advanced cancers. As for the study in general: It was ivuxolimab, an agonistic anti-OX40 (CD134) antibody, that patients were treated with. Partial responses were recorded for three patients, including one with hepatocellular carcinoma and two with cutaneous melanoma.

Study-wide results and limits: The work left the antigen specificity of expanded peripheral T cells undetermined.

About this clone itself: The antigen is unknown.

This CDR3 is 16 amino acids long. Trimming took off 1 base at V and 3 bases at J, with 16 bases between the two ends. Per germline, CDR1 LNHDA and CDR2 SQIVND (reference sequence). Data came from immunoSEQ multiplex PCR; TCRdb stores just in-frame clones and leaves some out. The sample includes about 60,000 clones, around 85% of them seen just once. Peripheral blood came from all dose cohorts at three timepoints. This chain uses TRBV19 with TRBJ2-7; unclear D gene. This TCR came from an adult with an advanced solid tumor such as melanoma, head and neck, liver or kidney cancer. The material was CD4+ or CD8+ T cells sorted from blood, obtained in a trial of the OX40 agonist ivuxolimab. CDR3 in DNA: TGTGCCAGTAGTATAGGAAGTGGATGGTCCCACTACGAGCAGTACTTC. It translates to CASSIGSGWSHYEQYF.